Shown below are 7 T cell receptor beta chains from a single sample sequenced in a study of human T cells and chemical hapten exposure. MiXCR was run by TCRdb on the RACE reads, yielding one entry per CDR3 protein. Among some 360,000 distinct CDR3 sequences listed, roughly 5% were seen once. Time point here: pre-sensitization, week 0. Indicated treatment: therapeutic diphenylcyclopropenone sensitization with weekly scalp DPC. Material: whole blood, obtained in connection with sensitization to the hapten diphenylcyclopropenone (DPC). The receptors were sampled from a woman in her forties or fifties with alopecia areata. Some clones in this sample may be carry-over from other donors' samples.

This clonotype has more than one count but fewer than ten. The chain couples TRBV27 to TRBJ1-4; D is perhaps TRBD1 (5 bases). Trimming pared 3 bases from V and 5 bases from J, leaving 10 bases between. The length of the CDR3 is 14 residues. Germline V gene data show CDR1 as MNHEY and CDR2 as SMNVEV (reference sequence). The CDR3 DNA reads TGTGCCAGCAGTTTCTTCTCAGGGAATGAAAAACTGTTTTTT. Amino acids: CASSFFSGNEKLFF.

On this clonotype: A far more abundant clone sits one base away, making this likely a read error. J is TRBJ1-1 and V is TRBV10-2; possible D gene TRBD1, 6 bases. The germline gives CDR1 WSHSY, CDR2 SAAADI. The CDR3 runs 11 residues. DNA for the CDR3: TGCGCCGGCAGTGGCGGGACAGAAGCTTTCTTT. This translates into CAGSGGTEAFF.

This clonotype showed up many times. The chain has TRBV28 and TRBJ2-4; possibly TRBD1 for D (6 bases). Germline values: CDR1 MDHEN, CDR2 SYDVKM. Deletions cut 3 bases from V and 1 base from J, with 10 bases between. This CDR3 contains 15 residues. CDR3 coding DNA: TGTGCCAGCAGTTTCAGGGGACGGGCCAAAAACATTCAGTACTTC. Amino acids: CASSFRGRAKNIQYF.

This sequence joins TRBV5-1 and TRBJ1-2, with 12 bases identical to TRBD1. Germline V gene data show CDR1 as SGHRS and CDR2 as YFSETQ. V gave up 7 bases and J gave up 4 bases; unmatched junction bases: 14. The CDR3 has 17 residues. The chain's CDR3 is CASGSTGTGGFGYGYTF. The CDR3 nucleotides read TGCGCCAGCGGATCTACCGGGACAGGGGGCTTTGGCTATGGCTACACCTTC.

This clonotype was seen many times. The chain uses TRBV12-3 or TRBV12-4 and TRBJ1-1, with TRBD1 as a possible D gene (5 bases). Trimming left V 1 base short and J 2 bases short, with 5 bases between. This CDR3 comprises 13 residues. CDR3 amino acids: CASSLGDNTEAFF. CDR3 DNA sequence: TGTGCCAGCAGTTTAGGGGACAACACTGAAGCTTTCTTT.

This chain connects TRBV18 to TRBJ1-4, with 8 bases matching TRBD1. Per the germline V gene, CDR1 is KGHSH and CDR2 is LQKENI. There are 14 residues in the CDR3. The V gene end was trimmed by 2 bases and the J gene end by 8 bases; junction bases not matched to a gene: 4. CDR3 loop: CASSPADRDEKLFF. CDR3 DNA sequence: TGTGCCAGCTCACCAGCGGACAGGGACGAAAAACTGTTTTTT.

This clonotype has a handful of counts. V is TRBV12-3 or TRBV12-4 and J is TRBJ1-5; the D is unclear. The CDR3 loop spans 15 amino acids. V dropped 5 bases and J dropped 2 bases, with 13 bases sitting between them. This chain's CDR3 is CASSEGLRGNQPQHF. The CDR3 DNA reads TGTGCCAGCAGTGAGGGCCTAAGGGGCAATCAGCCCCAGCATTTT.